These 29 T cell receptor beta chains originate from one sample sequenced in a study of radiotherapy plus CTLA-4 blockade in lung cancer. Clones were sequenced by immunoSEQ multiplex PCR, and TCRdb holds only the in-frame ones, with some missing. Here the sample spans roughly 88,000 clones, about four fifths being singletons. The source material was peripheral blood, sampled from a patient treated with radiotherapy plus ipilimumab. The source of these receptors is a human donor with non-small cell lung cancer who had stable disease on radiotherapy plus ipilimumab.

The chain uses TRBV6-1 and TRBJ1-6; D ambiguous. Germline assignment: CDR1 MNHNS and CDR2 SASEGT. V lost 6 bases and J 0 bases, leaving 9 bases between the germline ends. There are 15 residues in the CDR3. This chain's CDR3 is CASRPESSYNSPLHF. The CDR3 DNA is TGTGCCAGCAGACCTGAGAGCTCCTATAATTCACCCCTCCACTTT.

This chain connects TRBV6-6 to TRBJ2-7, with 7 bases fitting TRBD1. The ends lost 4 bases at V and 4 bases at J; junction bases unmatched: 7. Per the germline V gene, CDR1 is MNHNY and CDR2 is SVGAGI (reference sequence). This CDR3 contains 14 residues. CDR3 in amino acids: CASSWGTVPYEQYF. The CDR3 coding sequence is TGTGCCAGCAGTTGGGGGACAGTCCCTTACGAGCAGTACTTC.

The chain combines TRBV5-1 with TRBJ1-6; a weak D match, TRBD1 (6 bases). The CDR3 is 15 residues long. V lost 5 bases to trimming and J lost 8 bases, with 17 bases between them. Germline values: CDR1 SGHRS, CDR2 YFSETQ. CDR3 sequence reads: CASRFDRTDYSPLHF. The CDR3 nucleotides are TGCGCCAGCAGGTTCGACAGGACAGACTATTCACCCCTCCACTTT.

This clone was recorded a few times. The chain recombines TRBV6-5 with TRBJ1-3, with D maybe TRBD1 (5 bases). In germline, CDR1 is MNHEY, CDR2 SVGAGI. The CDR3 consists of 15 residues. The V end lost 10 bases, the J end lost 3 bases, and 19 bases lay between the germline ends. The CDR3 DNA reads as TGTGCCACCTCTCCGCAGGGCAGAAGTGGAAACACCATATATTTT. Protein: CATSPQGRSGNTIYF.

This clone was picked up a small number of times. The rearrangement links TRBV6-5 to TRBJ2-1; TRBD2 matches 13 bases. Losses at the gene ends were 0 bases for V and 14 bases for J; bases not matched to a gene: 7. CDR1 is MNHEY, CDR2 SVGAGI, per germline. There are 15 residues in the CDR3. CDR3 region: CASSYSGLAGQRKFF. CDR3 in DNA: TGTGCCAGCAGTTACTCGGGACTAGCGGGACAAAGGAAGTTCTTC.

The chain joins TRBV27 to TRBJ1-4; 11 bases fit TRBD1. Germline V gene data show CDR1 as MNHEY and CDR2 as SMNVEV (reference sequence). The CDR3 consists of 15 residues. Trimming took 5 bases from V and 6 from J; bases not matched to a gene: 5. The CDR3 is CASSAWTGGDEKLFF. In DNA form, the CDR3 reads TGTGCCAGCAGTGCGTGGACAGGGGGCGATGAAAAACTGTTTTTT.

The genes are TRBV11-2 and TRBJ2-2, with TRBD2 as a possible D gene (5 bases). The V gene's germline CDR1 is SGHAT and CDR2 FQNNGV. This CDR3 contains 14 residues. V lost 5 bases, J lost 5 bases, and 12 bases lay in between. The DNA of the CDR3 is TGTGCCAGCAGCCGTGTTTGGGAGACCGGGGAGCTGTTTTTT. Encoded protein: CASSRVWETGELFF.

The CDR3 is CASSQVGGTQYF. The CDR3 nucleotides are TGTGCCAGCAGCCAAGTCGGGGGTACGCAGTATTTT. This chain joins TRBV14 and TRBJ2-3; tentatively, D is TRBD2 (6 bases). CDR1 and CDR2 from the germline V gene are SGHDN and FVKESK. This CDR3 comprises 12 residues. Trimming removed 1 base at V and 8 bases at J, with 7 bases between. Full variable domain (missing parts from reference TRBV14 and TRBJ2-3): EAGVTQFPSHSVIEKGQTVTLRCDPISGHDNLYWYRRVMGKEIKFLLHFVKESKQDESGMPNNRFLAERTGGTYSTLKVQPAELEDSGVYFCASSQVGGTQYFGPGTRLTVL.

The V and J genes are TRBV7-3 and TRBJ2-1, with 7 bases that match TRBD2. Germline CDR1 reads SGHTA; CDR2 reads FQGTGA. The V gene end was trimmed by 1 base and the J gene end by 5 bases; junction bases not matched to a gene: 11. The CDR3 runs 17 residues. In nucleotides, the CDR3 is TGTGCCAGCAGCTTAATGGTTGGCGGGGGAGCACACAATGAGCAGTTCTTC. Its protein product is CASSLMVGGGAHNEQFF. Full variable domain (remainder filled in from reference TRBV7-3 and TRBJ2-1): GAGVSQTPSNKVTEKGKYVELRCDPISGHTALYWYRQSLGQGPEFLIYFQGTGAADDSGLPNDRFFAVRPEGSVSTLKIQRTERGDSAVYLCASSLMVGGGAHNEQFFGPGTRLTVL.

The J gene is TRBJ2-3, the V gene TRBV19; TRBD2 matches 11 bases. Germline CDR1 reads LNHDA; CDR2 reads SQIVND (reference sequence). V lost 4 bases, J lost 7 bases, and 10 bases stayed unmatched. The CDR3 has 16 amino acids. The CDR3 sequence: CASSRETSGIRYTQYF. CDR3 coding DNA: TGTGCCAGTAGTAGGGAGACTAGCGGGATACGCTATACGCAGTATTTT.

The chain joins TRBV30 to TRBJ1-3; TRBD1 aligns across 11 bases. The V segment lost 2 bases and the J segment 1 base; nucleotides outside the gene matches: 1. The CDR3 loop spans 15 amino acids. Germline CDR1 GTSNPN, CDR2 SVGIG (reference sequence). The CDR3 region has the DNA TGTGCCTGGAGTAGGGACAGGGGGTCTGGAAACACCATATATTTT. Translation gives CAWSRDRGSGNTIYF.

The CDR3 DNA reads TGTGCCAGCAGCTTAGGGACAGGGAGGTTGCCCTACCCTACCTACGAGCAGTACTTC. It specifies CASSLGTGRLPYPTYEQYF. V usage is TRBV11-2 and J usage is TRBJ2-7; 8 bases are a match to TRBD1. This CDR3 is built from 19 residues. J gave up 2 bases and V 1 base, and 16 bases lay outside the gene matches. From germline, CDR1 is SGHAT and CDR2 FQNNGV.

The genes are TRBV28 and TRBJ2-3, with TRBD2 matching 9 bases. After removal of 5 bases from V and 2 bases from J, the junction contained 8 bases not matched to a gene. The CDR3 is 16 amino acids. Germline loops: CDR1 MDHEN, CDR2 SYDVKM. The CDR3 region has the DNA TGTGCCAGCAGTCCTAGCGGGGCCTATTTCACAGATACGCAGTATTTT. The encoded protein is CASSPSGAYFTDTQYF.

About this clone itself: One end of the junction fails to match germline, which may point to a read error. The same CDR3 also results from other DNA sequences found in this sample. This sequence joins TRBV28 and TRBJ1-4; D gene unclear. CDR1 and CDR2 from the germline V gene are MDHEN and SYDVKM. This CDR3 region has 15 residues. This chain's CDR3 is CASSLSLGSNEKLFF. CDR3 coding DNA: TGTGCCAGCAGTTTATCTCTGGGCTCTAATGAAAAACTGTTTTTC.

CDR3 residues: CASSPARGGSIGYTF. DNA for the CDR3: TGTGCCAGCAGCCCGGCAAGGGGTGGAAGTATCGGCTACACCTTC. The rearrangement joins TRBV5-4 to TRBJ1-2; weak D call: TRBD1 (5 bases). The CDR3 is 15 amino acids. V dropped 4 bases and J dropped 8 bases, with 21 bases sitting between them. The germline gives CDR1 SGHNT, CDR2 YYREEE (reference sequence).

The chain joins TRBV5-1 to TRBJ2-5, with 7 bases fitting TRBD2. Germline lookup yields CDR1 SGHRS and CDR2 YFSETQ. This CDR3 is 14 amino acids long. Trimming removed 5 bases from V and 1 base from J; junction bases left unmatched: 5. Here the CDR3 reads CASRVQRGQETQYF. The CDR3 region has the DNA TGCGCCAGCAGAGTCCAGCGGGGCCAAGAGACCCAGTACTTC.

V is TRBV11-2 and J is TRBJ1-2, with TRBD1 matching 7 bases. With V trimmed by 5 bases and J by 0 bases, 6 bases remained unmatched. The CDR3 is 15 amino acids. The V gene's germline CDR1 is SGHAT and CDR2 FQNNGV. The CDR3 bases are TGTGCCAGCAGCCCCGGGACAGATGCTAACTATGGCTACACCTTC. Its protein product is CASSPGTDANYGYTF.

V gene TRBV11-2 combines with J gene TRBJ1-1; 8 bases are shared with TRBD1. Germline trimming cut 5 bases from V and 1 base from J; bases unmatched to any gene: 3. The CDR3 runs to 14 residues. Germline CDR1 is SGHAT and CDR2 is FQNNGV. The CDR3 DNA is TGTGCCAGCAGCGCCGGACAGGGGAACACTGAAGCTTTCTTT. Translation gives CASSAGQGNTEAFF. The full variable domain, with the rest looked up from reference TRBV11-2 and TRBJ1-1, is EAGVAQSPRYKIIEKRQSVAFWCNPISGHATLYWYQQILGQGPKLLIQFQNNGVVDDSQLPKDRFSAERLKGVDSTLKIQPAKLEDSAVYLCASSAGQGNTEAFFGQGTRLTVV.

This clone was picked up one time. The chain combines TRBV9 with TRBJ1-2; D is possibly TRBD1 (5 bases). The CDR3 covers 15 residues. Germline CDR1 is SGDLS and CDR2 is YYNGEE. V lost 0 bases and J 3 bases, leaving 12 bases between the germline ends. CDR3 loop: CASSVAGGDYYGYTF. CDR3 bases: TGTGCCAGCAGCGTAGCGGGAGGGGACTACTATGGCTACACCTTC.

The chain couples TRBV9 to TRBJ2-5; D gene ambiguous. V was cut by 3 bases and J by 5 bases, with 17 bases left in between. Per the germline V gene, CDR1 is SGDLS and CDR2 is YYNGEE. The CDR3 covers 15 residues. The CDR3 sequence is CASSGGGGEGETQYF. The CDR3 DNA is TGTGCCAGCAGCGGGGGTGGTGGAGAAGGGGAGACCCAGTACTTC.

This clone appeared once. Other nucleotide sequences in the sample specify the same CDR3. This rearrangement joins TRBV28 to TRBJ1-6, with 9 bases identical to TRBD1. J gave up 10 bases and V 6 bases, and 22 bases lay outside the gene matches. This CDR3 has 19 amino acids. CDR1 and CDR2 (germline): MDHEN, SYDVKM. The CDR3 bases are TGTGCCAGCAGGAACCTAGCGGTCGGGACAGGGCTTCCCCAGTCACCCCTCCACTTT. Its protein is CASRNLAVGTGLPQSPLHF.

This rearrangement joins TRBV6-1 to TRBJ1-2, with a possible D match to TRBD1 (5 bases). Between the trimmed V and J ends, which lost 4 bases and 4 bases, there was a span of 7 bases. This CDR3 contains 12 residues. CDR1 is MNHNS and CDR2 is SASEGT in the germline V gene. For the CDR3, the DNA is TGTGCCAGCAGTGGGGGGGGCTATGGCTACACCTTC. It specifies CASSGGGYGYTF.

V is TRBV21-1 and J is TRBJ1-5. TRBV21-1 is a pseudogene segment. The CDR3 loop spans 11 amino acids. In DNA, the CDR3 is TGTGCCTCGGGGGGCGGACAGCCCCAGCATTTT. Protein product: CASGGGQPQHF.

The chain recombines TRBV6-6 with TRBJ2-7; 7 nucleotides line up with TRBD2. The CDR3 is made up of 15 amino acids. Germline V gene lookup returns CDR1 MNHNY and CDR2 SVGAGI (reference sequence). V shed 2 bases and J 6 bases; nucleotides not matched to a gene: 10. The CDR3 nucleotides read TGTGCCAGCAGTTACATGAGGGGAGGGGATCTCGAGCAGTACTTC. This translates into CASSYMRGGDLEQYF.

The chain joins TRBV9 to TRBJ2-1, with 10 bases identical to TRBD2. Looked up from germline, CDR1 is SGDLS and CDR2 is YYNGEE. Germline trimming cut 0 bases from V and 5 bases from J; bases unmatched to any gene: 5. The CDR3 consists of 16 residues. CDR3 coding DNA: TGTGCCAGCAGCGTAGGGTCTAGCGGGAGTCACAATGAGCAGTTCTTC. This sequence encodes CASSVGSSGSHNEQFF.

This chain connects TRBV4-2 to TRBJ2-2, with D uncertain. Trimming cost V 5 bases and J 1 base, with 11 bases left between them. The germline gives CDR1 LGHNA, CDR2 YNFKEQ. This CDR3 has 15 residues. The CDR3 nucleotides are TGTGCCAGCAGCTCCCACGTGGAGAACACCGGGGAGCTGTTTTTT. It yields the protein CASSSHVENTGELFF.

This chain uses TRBV7-2 with TRBJ2-2; perhaps TRBD1 as D (5 bases). The germline CDR1 and CDR2 sequences are SGHTA and FQGNSA. This CDR3 has 15 amino acids. V was cut by 2 bases and J by 6 bases, with 13 bases left in between. CDR3 in amino acids: CASSLWQGKAGELFF. Here the CDR3 DNA reads TGTGCCAGCAGCTTATGGCAGGGCAAGGCCGGGGAGCTGTTTTTT.

The gene calls are TRBV7-3 and TRBJ1-1, with no clear D. V lost 5 bases to trimming and J lost 1 base, with 11 bases between them. The CDR3 is 14 residues long. Germline V gene data show CDR1 as SGHTA and CDR2 as FQGTGA. The CDR3 DNA reads TGTGCCAGCAGCCCCCGGTCGGGGAACACTGAAGCTTTCTTT. Translating it yields CASSPRSGNTEAFF.

The gene calls are TRBV5-1 and TRBJ2-1, with TRBD2 matching 8 bases. J lost 9 bases, V lost 0 bases, and 11 bases had no gene match. This CDR3 contains 16 residues. Germline values: CDR1 SGHRS, CDR2 YFSETQ. The DNA of the CDR3 is TGCGCCAGCAGCTTGGCAGTAGCGGGGACGACGGGTGAGCAGTTCTTC. This encodes CASSLAVAGTTGEQFF. Looking up the rest from reference TRBV5-1 and TRBJ2-1 gives the full variable domain: KAGVTQTPRYLIKTRGQQVTLSCSPISGHRSVSWYQQTPGQGLQFLFEYFSETQRNKGNFPGRFSGRQFSNSRSEMNVSTLELGDSALYLCASSLAVAGTTGEQFFGPGTRLTVL.